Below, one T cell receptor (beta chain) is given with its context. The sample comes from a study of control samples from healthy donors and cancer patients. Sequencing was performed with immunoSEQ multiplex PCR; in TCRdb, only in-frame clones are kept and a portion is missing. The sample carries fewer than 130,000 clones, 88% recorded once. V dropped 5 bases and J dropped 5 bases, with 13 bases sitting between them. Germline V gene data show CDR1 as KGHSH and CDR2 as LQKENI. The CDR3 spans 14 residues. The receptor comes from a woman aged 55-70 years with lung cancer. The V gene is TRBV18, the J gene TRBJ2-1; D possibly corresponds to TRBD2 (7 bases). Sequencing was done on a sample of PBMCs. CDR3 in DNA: TGTGCCAGCTCATGGGGGGCGGGGGACAATGAGCAGTTCTTC. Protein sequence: CASSWGAGDNEQFF.